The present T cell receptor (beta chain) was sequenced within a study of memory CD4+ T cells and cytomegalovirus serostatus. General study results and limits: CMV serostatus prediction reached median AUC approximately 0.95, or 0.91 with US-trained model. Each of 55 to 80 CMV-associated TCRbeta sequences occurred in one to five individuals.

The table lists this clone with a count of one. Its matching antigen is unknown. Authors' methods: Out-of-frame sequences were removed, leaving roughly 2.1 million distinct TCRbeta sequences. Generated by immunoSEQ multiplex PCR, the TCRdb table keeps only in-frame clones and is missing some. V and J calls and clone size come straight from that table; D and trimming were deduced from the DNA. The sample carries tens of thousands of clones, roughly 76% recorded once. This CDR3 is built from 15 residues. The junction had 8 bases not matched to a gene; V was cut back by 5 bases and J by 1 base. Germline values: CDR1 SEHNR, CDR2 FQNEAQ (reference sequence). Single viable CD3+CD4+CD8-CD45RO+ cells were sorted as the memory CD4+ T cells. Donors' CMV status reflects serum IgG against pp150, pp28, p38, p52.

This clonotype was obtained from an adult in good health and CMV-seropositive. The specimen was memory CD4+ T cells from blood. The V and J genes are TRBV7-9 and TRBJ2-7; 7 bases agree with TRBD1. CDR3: CASSRVGQISYEQYF. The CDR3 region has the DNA TGTGCCAGCAGCCGCGTGGGACAGATTTCCTACGAGCAGTACTTC.